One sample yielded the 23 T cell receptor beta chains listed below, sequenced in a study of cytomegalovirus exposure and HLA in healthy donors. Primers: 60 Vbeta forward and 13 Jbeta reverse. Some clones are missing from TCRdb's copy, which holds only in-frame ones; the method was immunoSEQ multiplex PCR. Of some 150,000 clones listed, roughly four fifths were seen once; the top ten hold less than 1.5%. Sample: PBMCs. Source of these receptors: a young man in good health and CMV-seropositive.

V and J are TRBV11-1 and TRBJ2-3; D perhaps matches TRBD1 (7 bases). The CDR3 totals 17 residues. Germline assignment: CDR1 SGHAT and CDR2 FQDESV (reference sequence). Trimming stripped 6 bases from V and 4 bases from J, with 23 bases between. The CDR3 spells CASSLRRGPQAADTQYF. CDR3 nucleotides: TGTGCCAGCAGTCTCCGGAGGGGGCCACAAGCCGCAGATACGCAGTATTTT.

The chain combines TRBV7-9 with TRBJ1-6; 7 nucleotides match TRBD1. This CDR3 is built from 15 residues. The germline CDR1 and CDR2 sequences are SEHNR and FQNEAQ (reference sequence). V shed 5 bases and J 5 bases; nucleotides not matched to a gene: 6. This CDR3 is CASSPRDSDNSPLHF. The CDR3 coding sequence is TGTGCCAGCAGCCCTCGGGACAGTGATAATTCACCCCTCCACTTT.

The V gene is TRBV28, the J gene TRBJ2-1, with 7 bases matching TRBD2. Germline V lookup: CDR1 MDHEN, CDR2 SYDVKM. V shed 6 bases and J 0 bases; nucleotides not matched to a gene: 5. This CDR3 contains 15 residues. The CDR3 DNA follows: TGTGCCAGCAGAGACCCGGGGGGCTCCTACAATGAGCAGTTCTTC. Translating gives CASRDPGGSYNEQFF.

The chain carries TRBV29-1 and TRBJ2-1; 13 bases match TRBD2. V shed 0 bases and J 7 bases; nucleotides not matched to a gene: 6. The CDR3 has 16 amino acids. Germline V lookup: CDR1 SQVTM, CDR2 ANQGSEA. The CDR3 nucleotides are TGCAGCGTTGAAGATACCGGGACTAGCGGGGCAAATGAGCAGTTCTTC. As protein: CSVEDTGTSGANEQFF.

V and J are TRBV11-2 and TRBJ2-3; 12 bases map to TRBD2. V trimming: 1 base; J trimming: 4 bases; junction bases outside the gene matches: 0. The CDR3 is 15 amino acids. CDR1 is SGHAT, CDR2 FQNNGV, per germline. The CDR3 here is CASSLASGGADTQYF. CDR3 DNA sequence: TGTGCCAGCAGCTTAGCTAGCGGGGGGGCAGATACGCAGTATTTT.

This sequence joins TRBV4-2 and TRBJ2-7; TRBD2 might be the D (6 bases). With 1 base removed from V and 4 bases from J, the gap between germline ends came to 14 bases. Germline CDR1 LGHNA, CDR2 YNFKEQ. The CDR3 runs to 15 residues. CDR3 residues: CASSQVGGEGYEQYF. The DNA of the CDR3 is TGTGCCAGCAGCCAAGTTGGAGGGGAAGGATACGAGCAGTACTTC.

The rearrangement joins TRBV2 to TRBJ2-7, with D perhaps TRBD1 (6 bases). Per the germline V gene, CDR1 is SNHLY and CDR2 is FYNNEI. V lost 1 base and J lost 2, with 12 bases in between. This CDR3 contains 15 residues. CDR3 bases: TGTGCCAGCAGTGAAGTGACGACAGGACCCTACGAGCAGTACTTC. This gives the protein CASSEVTTGPYEQYF.

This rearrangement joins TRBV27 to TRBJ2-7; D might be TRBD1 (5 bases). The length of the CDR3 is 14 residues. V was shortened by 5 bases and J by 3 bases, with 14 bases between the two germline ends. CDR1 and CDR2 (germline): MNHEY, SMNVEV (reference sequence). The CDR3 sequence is CASSPRRRDYEQYF. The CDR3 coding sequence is TGTGCCAGCAGTCCCCGTCGCAGGGACTACGAGCAGTACTTC.

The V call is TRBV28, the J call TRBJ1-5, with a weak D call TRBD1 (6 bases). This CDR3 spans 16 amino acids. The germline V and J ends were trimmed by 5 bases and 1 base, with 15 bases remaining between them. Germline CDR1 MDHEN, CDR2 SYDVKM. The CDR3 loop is CASSQGGVLSNQPQHF. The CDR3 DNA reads TGTGCCAGCAGTCAAGGGGGGGTTTTAAGCAATCAGCCCCAGCATTTT.

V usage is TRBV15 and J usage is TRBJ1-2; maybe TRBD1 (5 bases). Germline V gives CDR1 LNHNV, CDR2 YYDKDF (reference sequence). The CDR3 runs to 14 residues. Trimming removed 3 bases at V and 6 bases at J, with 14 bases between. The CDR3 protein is CATSRYQGSDGYTF. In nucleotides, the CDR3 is TGTGCCACCAGCAGGTATCAGGGATCTGATGGCTACACCTTC. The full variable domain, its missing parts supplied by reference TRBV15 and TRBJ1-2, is DAMVIQNPRYQVTQFGKPVTLSCSQTLNHNVMYWYQQKSSQAPKLLFHYYDKDFNNEADTPDNFQSRRPNTSFCFLDIRSPGLGDTAMYLCATSRYQGSDGYTFGSGTRLTVV.

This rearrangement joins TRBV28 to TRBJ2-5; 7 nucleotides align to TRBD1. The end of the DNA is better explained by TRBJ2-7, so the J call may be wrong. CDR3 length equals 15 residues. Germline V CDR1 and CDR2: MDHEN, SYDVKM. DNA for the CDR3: TGTGCCAGCAGCCCGAGGGGGCTCACTTCCTACGAGCAGTACTTC. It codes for CASSPRGLTSYEQYF.

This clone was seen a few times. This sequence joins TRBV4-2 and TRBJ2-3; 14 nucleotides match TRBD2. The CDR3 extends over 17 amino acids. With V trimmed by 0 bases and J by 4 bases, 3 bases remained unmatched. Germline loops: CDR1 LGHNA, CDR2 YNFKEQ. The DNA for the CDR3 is TGTGCCAGCAGCCAAGATGGGGGACTAGCGGGAGCAGATACGCAGTATTTT. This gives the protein CASSQDGGLAGADTQYF.

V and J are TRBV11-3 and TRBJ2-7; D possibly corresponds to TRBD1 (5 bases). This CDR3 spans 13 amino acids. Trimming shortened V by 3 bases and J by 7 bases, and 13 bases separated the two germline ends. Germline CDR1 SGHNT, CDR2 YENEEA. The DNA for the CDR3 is TGTGCCAGCAGCTTGGCCAGGGTGGGAGAGCAGTACTTC. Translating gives CASSLARVGEQYF.

DNA for the CDR3: TGTGCCAGCTCACCAGACCCAGGGGAGCAGTACTTC. Its translation is CASSPDPGEQYF. The rearrangement joins TRBV18 to TRBJ2-7, with D tentatively TRBD1 (5 bases). CDR3 length: 12 residues. Germline V gene data show CDR1 as KGHSH and CDR2 as LQKENI. V dropped 2 bases and J dropped 7 bases, with 9 bases sitting between them.

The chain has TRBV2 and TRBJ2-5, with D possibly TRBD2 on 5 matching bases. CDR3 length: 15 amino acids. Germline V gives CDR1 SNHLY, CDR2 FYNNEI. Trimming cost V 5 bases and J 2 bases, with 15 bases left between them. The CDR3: CASSRESSVQETQYF. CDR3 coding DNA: TGTGCCAGCAGTAGAGAGAGTAGCGTACAAGAGACCCAGTACTTC. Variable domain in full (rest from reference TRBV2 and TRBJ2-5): EPEVTQTPSHQVTQMGQEVILRCVPISNHLYFYWYRQILGQKVEFLVSFYNNEISEKSEIFDDQFSVERPDGSNFTLKIRSTKLEDSAMYFCASSRESSVQETQYFGPGTRLLVL.

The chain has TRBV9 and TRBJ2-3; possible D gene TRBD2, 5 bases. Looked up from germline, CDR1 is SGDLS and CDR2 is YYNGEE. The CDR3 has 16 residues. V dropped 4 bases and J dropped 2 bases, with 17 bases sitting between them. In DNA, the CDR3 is TGTGCCAGCAGCATTGGACCCCAGCGGAACACAGATACGCAGTATTTT. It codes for CASSIGPQRNTDTQYF.

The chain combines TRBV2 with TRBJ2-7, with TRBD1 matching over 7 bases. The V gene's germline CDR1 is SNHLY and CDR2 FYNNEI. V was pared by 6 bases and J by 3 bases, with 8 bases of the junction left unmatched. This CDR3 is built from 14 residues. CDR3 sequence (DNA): TGTGCCAGCAGCGCATACGACAGGGACTACGAGCAGTACTTC. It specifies CASSAYDRDYEQYF. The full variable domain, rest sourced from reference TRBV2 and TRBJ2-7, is EPEVTQTPSHQVTQMGQEVILRCVPISNHLYFYWYRQILGQKVEFLVSFYNNEISEKSEIFDDQFSVERPDGSNFTLKIRSTKLEDSAMYFCASSAYDRDYEQYFGPGTRLTVT.

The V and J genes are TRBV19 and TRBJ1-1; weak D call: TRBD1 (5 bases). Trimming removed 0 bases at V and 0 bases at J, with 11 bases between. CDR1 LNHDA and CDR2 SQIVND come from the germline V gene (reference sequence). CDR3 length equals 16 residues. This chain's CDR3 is CASSIDLRTLNTEAFF. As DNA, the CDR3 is TGTGCCAGTAGTATAGATCTGAGGACACTGAACACTGAAGCTTTCTTT.

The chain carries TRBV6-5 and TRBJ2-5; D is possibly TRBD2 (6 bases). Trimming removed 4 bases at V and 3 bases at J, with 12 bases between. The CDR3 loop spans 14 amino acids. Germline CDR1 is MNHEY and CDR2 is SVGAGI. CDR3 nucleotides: TGTGCCAGCAGTTTCAATAGCGGTGAAGAGACCCAGTACTTC. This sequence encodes CASSFNSGEETQYF.

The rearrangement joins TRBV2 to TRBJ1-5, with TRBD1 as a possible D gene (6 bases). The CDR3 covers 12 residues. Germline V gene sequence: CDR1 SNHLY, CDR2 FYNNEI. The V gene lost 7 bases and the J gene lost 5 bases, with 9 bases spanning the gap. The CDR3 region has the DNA TGTGCCAGCAACAGGGTTGATCAGCCCCAGCATTTT. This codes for CASNRVDQPQHF.

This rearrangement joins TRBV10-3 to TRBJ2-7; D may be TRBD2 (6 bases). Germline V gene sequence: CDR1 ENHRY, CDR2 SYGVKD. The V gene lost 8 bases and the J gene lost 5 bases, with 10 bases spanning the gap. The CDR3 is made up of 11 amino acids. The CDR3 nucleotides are TGTGCCATCGGGACTCCGAACGAGCAGTACTTC. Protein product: CAIGTPNEQYF.

CDR3 in DNA: TGTGCCAGCAGCCCCCGAACTAGCGACGAGCAGTACTTC. Protein product: CASSPRTSDEQYF. This chain connects TRBV7-9 to TRBJ2-7; TRBD2 matches at 7 bases. V lost 5 bases and J lost 5; bases outside the gene matches: 6. The CDR3 is 13 amino acids. Germline CDR1 SEHNR, CDR2 FQNEAQ (reference sequence).

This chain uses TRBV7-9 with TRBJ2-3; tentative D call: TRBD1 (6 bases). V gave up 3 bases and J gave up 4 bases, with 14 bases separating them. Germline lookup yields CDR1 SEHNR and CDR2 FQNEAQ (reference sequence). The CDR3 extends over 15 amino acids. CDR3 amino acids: CASSFGQGHADTQYF. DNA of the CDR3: TGTGCCAGCAGCTTTGGGCAGGGGCACGCAGATACGCAGTATTTT. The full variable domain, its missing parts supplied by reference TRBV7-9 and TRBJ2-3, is DTGVSQNPRHKITKRGQNVTFRCDPISEHNRLYWYRQTLGQGPEFLTYFQNEAQLEKSRLLSDRFSAERPKGSFSTLEIQRTEQGDSAMYLCASSFGQGHADTQYFGPGTRLTVL.